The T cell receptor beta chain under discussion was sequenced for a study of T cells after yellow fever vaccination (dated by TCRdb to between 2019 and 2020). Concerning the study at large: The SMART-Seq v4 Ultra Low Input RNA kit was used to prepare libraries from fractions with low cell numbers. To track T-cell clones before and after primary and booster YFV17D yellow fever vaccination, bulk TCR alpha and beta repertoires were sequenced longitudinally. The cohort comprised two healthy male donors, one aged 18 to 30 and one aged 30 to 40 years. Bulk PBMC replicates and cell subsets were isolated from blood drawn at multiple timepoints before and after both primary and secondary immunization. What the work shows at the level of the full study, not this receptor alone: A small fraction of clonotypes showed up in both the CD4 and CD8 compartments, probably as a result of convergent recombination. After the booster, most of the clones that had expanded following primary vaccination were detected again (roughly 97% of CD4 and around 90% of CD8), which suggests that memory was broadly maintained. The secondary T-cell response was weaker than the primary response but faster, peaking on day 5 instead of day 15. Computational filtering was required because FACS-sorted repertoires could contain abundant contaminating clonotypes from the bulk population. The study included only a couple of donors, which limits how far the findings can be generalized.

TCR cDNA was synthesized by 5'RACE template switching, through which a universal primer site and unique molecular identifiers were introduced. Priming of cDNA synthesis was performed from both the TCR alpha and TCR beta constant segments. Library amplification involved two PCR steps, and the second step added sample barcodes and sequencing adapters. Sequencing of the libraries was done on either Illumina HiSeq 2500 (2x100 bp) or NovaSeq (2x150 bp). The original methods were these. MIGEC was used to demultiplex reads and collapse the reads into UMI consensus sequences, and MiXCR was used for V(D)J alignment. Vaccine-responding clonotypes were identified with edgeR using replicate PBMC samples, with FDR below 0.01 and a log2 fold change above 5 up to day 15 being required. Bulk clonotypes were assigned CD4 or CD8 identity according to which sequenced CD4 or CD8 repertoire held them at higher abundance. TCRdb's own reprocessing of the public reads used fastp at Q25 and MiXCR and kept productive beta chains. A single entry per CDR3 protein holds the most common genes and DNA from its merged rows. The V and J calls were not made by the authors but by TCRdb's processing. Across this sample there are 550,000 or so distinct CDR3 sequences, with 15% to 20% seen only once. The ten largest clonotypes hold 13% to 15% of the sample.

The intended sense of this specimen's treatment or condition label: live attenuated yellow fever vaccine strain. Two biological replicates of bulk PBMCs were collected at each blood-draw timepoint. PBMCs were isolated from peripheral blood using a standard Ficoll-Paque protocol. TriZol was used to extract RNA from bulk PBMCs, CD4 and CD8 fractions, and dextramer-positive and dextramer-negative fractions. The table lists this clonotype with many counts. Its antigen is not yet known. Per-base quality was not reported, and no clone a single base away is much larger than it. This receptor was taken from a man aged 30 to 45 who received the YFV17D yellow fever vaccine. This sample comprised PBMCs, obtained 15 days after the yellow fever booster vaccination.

The sequenced DNA is TGTGCCAGCATCCACGGGCCTGGCGGGACCGGGGAGCTGTTTTTT. Its protein product is CASIHGPGGTGELFF. Rearrangement joined TRBV6-2 or TRBV6-3 to TRBJ2-2; the best D guess is TRBD2, with 5 bases matching. CDR1 and CDR2, per the germline V gene, are MNHEY and SVGEGT. V was cut back by 7 bases and J by 5 bases, leaving a gap of 17 bases between them. From its cysteine to its phenylalanine, the CDR3 spans 15 amino acids. CDR3 DNA only is kept here, 45 bases in frame from base 1.